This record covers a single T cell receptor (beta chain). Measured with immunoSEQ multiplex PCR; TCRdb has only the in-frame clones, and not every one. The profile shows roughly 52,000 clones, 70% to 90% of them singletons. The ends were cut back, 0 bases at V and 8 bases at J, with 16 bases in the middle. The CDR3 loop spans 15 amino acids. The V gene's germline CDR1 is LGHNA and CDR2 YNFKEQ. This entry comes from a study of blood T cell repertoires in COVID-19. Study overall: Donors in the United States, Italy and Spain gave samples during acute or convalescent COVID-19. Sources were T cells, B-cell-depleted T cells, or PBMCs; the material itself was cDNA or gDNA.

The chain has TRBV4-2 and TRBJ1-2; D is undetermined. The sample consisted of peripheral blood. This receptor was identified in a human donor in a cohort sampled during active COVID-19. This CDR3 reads CASSQDRGGLKGYTF. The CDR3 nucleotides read TGTGCCAGCAGCCAAGATCGTGGAGGGTTGAAGGGCTACACCTTC.